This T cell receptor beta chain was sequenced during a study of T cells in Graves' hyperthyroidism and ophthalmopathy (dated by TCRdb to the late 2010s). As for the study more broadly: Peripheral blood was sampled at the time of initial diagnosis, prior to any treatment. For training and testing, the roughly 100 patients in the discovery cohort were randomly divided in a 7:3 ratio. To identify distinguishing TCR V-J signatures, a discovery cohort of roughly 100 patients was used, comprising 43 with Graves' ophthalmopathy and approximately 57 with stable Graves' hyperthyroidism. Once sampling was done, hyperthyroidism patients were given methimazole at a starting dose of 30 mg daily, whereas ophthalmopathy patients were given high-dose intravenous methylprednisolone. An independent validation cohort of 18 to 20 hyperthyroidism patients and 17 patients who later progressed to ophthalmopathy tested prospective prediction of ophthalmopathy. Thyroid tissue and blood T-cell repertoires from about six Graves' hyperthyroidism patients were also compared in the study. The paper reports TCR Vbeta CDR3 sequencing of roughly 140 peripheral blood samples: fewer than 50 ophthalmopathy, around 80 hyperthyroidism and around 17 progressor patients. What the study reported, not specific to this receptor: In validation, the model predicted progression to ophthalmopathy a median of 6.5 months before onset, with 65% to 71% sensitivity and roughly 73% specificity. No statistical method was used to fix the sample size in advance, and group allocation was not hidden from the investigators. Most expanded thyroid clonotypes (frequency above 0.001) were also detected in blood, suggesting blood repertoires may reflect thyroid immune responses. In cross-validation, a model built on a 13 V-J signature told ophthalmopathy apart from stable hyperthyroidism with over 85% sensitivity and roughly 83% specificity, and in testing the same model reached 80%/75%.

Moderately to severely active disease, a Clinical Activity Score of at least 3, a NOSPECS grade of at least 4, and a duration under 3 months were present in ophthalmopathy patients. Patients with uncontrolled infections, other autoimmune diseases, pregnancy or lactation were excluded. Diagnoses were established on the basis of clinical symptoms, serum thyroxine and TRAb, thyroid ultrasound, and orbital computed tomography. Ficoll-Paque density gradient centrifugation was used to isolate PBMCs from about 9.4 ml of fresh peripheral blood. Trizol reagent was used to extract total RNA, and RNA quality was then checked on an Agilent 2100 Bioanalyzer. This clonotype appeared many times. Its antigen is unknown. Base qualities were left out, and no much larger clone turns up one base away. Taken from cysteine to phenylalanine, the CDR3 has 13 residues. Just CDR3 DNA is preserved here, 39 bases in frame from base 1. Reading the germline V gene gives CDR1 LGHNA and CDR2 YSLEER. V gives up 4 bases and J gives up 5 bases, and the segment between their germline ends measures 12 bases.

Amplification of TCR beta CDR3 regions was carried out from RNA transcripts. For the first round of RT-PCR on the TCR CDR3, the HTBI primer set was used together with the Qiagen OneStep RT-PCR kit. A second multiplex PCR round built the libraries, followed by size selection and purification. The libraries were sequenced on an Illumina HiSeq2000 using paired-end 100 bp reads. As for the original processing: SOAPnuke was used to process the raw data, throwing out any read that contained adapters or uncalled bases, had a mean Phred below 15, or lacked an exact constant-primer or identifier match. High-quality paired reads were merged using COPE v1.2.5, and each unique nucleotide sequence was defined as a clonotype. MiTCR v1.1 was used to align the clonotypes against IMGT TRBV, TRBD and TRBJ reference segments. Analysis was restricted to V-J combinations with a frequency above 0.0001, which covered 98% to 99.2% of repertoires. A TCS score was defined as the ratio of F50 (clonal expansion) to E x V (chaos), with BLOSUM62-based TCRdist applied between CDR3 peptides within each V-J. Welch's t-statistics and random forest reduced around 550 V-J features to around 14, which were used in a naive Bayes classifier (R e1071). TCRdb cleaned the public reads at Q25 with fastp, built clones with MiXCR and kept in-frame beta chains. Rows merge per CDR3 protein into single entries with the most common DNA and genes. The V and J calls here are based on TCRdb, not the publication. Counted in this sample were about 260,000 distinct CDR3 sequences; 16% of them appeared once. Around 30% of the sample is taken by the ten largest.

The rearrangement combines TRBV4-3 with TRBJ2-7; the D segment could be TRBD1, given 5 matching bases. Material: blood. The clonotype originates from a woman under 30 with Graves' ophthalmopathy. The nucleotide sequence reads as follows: TGCGCCAGCAGCCGACAAACAGGTGACGAGCAGTACTTC. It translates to CASSRQTGDEQYF.